The subject of this entry is one T cell receptor beta chain. Data came from immunoSEQ multiplex PCR; TCRdb stores just in-frame clones and leaves some out. The sample lists about 240,000 clones; approximately 78% were seen once. The CDR3 is made up of 14 amino acids. The germline CDR1 and CDR2 sequences are SGHVS and FQNEAQ. V was clipped by 5 bases and J by 8 bases; unmatched bases: 9. The data were taken from a study of blood T cell repertoires in COVID-19. The genes are TRBV7-8 and TRBJ1-2; 9 nucleotides align to TRBD1. The sample comprised peripheral blood. This receptor was identified in an older woman with active or convalescent COVID-19. CDR3 in DNA: TGTGCCAGCAGCCCACAGGGGGCGTTTTGGGGCTACACCTTC. This codes for CASSPQGAFWGYTF.